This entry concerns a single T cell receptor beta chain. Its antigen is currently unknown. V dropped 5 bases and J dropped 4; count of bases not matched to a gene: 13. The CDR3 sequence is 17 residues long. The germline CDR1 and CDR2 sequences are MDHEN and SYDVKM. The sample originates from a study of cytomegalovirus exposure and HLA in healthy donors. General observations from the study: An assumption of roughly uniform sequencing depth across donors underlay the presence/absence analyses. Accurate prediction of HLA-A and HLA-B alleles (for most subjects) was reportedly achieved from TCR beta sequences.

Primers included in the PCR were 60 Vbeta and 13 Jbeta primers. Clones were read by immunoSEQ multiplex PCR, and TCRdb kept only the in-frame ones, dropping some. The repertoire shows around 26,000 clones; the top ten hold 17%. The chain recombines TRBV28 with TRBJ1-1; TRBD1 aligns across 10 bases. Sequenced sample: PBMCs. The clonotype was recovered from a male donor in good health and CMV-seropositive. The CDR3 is CASSPLMADRGATEAFF. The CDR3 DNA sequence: TGTGCCAGCAGTCCACTGATGGCGGACAGGGGGGCCACTGAAGCTTTCTTT.